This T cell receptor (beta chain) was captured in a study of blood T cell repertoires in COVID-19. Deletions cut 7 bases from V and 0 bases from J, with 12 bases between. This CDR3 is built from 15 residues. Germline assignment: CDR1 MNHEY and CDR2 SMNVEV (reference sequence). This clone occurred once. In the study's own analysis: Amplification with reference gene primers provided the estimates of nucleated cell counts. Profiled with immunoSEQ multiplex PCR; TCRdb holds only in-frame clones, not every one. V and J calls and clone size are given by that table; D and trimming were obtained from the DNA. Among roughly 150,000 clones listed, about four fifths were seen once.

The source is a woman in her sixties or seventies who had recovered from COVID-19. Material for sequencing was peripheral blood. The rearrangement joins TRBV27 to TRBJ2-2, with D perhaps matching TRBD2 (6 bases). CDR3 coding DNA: TGTGCCAGCACCGGGGGTCAGACGAACACCGGGGAGCTGTTTTTT. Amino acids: CASTGGQTNTGELFF.